Listed here are 27 T cell receptor beta chains from one sample, sequenced in a study of blood T cells in healthy people across ages. A sample-barcoded 5' primer and a J-beta primer mix were used in a second PCR of roughly 6 to 12 cycles. TCRdb fed the 5' RACE reads into MiXCR, producing one record per CDR3 protein. Of about 1,500,000 distinct CDR3 sequences in the sample, around 39% are singletons; the top ten hold under 8%. The sequencing sample was made of blood. The origin of the receptors is a woman younger than 35 in good health.

Turning to this clonotype: Sequence at one end of the junction differs from germline and may be a read error. The CDR3 spells CAGSLWGTPSYEQYF. For the CDR3, the DNA is TGTGCCGGCAGTTTATGGGGGACTCCTTCCTACGAGCAGTACTTC. The chain employs TRBV28 and TRBJ2-7; weak D call: TRBD2 (6 bases). Germline loops: CDR1 MDHEN, CDR2 SYDVKM. This CDR3 contains 15 residues.

This clonotype showed up just a few times. The rearrangement joins TRBV20-1 to TRBJ1-6; maybe TRBD1 (5 bases). V lost 6 bases, J lost 7 bases, and 13 bases lay in between. This CDR3 has 13 residues. Germline V CDR1 and CDR2: DFQATT, SNEGSKA (reference sequence). This CDR3 is CSAVGGDNSPLHF. The CDR3 bases are TGCAGTGCAGTGGGAGGGGACAATTCACCCCTCCACTTT.

A remark on this clonotype: One end of the junction is discordant with germline, which a read error may explain. CDR3 amino acids: CASSQRSLYKQYF. CDR3 nucleotides: TGTGCCAGCAGCCAGAGATCACTCTACAAGCAGTACTTC. V usage is TRBV4-2 and J usage is TRBJ2-7; no clear D. This CDR3 has 13 amino acids. The germline gives CDR1 LGHNA, CDR2 YNFKEQ.

This clonotype appeared many times. The chain couples TRBV29-1 to TRBJ2-1; unclear D gene. The CDR3 totals 13 residues. Looked up from germline, CDR1 is SQVTM and CDR2 is ANQGSEA. V was clipped by 0 bases and J by 15 bases, with 18 bases between them. The CDR3 region is CSVEDRLAAKGFF. The CDR3 DNA sequence: TGCAGCGTTGAAGATCGATTGGCAGCCAAGGGGTTCTTC.

CDR3 region: CASRQQYEQYF. CDR3 nucleotide sequence: TGTGCCAGCAGACAACAATACGAGCAGTACTTC. The V call is TRBV11-2, the J call TRBJ2-7; the D is unclear. Trimming pared 6 bases from V and 4 bases from J, leaving 7 bases between. This CDR3 is built from 11 residues. Germline assignment: CDR1 SGHAT and CDR2 FQNNGV.

This clonotype appeared many times. The germline gene is not matched at one end of the junction; a read error may be the cause. The rearrangement uses TRBV12-3 or TRBV12-4 and TRBJ2-7; D is unresolved. The CDR3 has 13 amino acids. The CDR3 spells CASSLADTYEQYF. CDR3 bases: TGCGCCAGCAGCTTGGCCGATACCTACGAGCAGTACTTC.

This clonotype was found a few times. The chain recombines TRBV28 with TRBJ2-7, with D perhaps matching TRBD1 (6 bases). Germline CDR1 and CDR2: MDHEN and SYDVKM. The CDR3 runs 13 residues. Deletions cut 3 bases from V and 3 bases from J, with 9 bases between. The CDR3 spells CASSFPDSYEQYF. The CDR3 DNA reads as TGTGCCAGCAGTTTTCCGGACAGCTACGAGCAGTACTTC.

The chain carries TRBV6-6 and TRBJ2-2; TRBD1 might be the D (6 bases). The V gene's germline CDR1 is MNHNY and CDR2 SVGAGI (reference sequence). There are 17 residues in the CDR3. Trimming removed 0 bases from V and 2 bases from J, with 13 bases in between. The CDR3 DNA reads as TGTGCCAGCAGTTACTCCCCCCAACAGGGAAACACCGGGGAGCTGTTTTTT. This codes for CASSYSPQQGNTGELFF.

This clonotype was seen only a few times. This chain links TRBV6-5 with TRBJ1-5; TRBD1 is a possible D gene (5 bases). The germline V and J ends were trimmed by 6 bases and 3 bases, with 15 bases remaining between them. Germline assignment: CDR1 MNHEY and CDR2 SVGAGI. This CDR3 has 15 residues. The CDR3 loop reads CASSFRGRDNQPQHF. DNA for the CDR3: TGTGCCAGCAGCTTCCGTGGCAGGGACAATCAGCCCCAGCATTTT.

CDR3 region: CASSPMGSGGVNTGELFF. CDR3 DNA sequence: TGTGCCAGCAGCCCAATGGGCAGCGGGGGGGTTAACACCGGGGAGCTGTTTTTT. This chain links TRBV9 with TRBJ2-2, with 10 bases lining up with TRBD2. Germline assignment: CDR1 SGDLS and CDR2 YYNGEE. The J segment lost 2 bases and the V segment lost 4 bases, leaving 11 bases of the junction unmatched. CDR3 length: 18 amino acids.

This chain links TRBV27 with TRBJ2-1, with D maybe TRBD2 (7 bases). The CDR3 runs to 16 residues. Germline V gives CDR1 MNHEY, CDR2 SMNVEV (reference sequence). Between the trimmed V and J ends, which lost 4 bases and 4 bases, there was a span of 17 bases. CDR3 in amino acids: CASSSRGGGSYNEQFF. The DNA of the CDR3 is TGTGCCAGCAGTTCCCGGGGAGGGGGTAGTTACAATGAGCAGTTCTTC.

The rearrangement joins TRBV19 to TRBJ2-1; 7 nucleotides match TRBD1. CDR1 is LNHDA and CDR2 is SQIVND in the germline V gene (reference sequence). The length of the CDR3 is 14 residues. Trimming cost V 4 bases and J 6 bases; bases outside gene matches: 6. CDR3 nucleotide sequence: TGTGCCAGTAGTACACAAACAGGGGCCAATGAGCAGTTCTTC. Its protein product is CASSTQTGANEQFF.

There are a few counts of this clonotype. The V and J genes are TRBV4-1 and TRBJ2-7; D ambiguous. The V gene's germline CDR1 is MGHRA and CDR2 YSYEKL. The CDR3 length is 15 residues. V lost 0 bases and J 0 bases, leaving 9 bases between the germline ends. CDR3 loop: CASSQDSRSSYEQYF. As DNA, the CDR3 is TGCGCCAGCAGCCAAGATTCTAGAAGCTCCTACGAGCAGTACTTC.

This clonotype has ten or more counts. CDR3 amino acids: CSATGQNQPQHF. The DNA of the CDR3 is TGCAGTGCTACCGGGCAAAATCAGCCCCAGCATTTT. The chain links TRBV20-1 to TRBJ1-5, with D uncertain. Per germline, CDR1 DFQATT and CDR2 SNEGSKA (reference sequence). The length of the CDR3 is 12 residues. Deletions cut 4 bases from V and 4 bases from J, with 8 bases between.

This chain joins TRBV9 and TRBJ1-2, with 10 bases that match TRBD1. This CDR3 spans 15 amino acids. V dropped 3 bases and J dropped 4; count of bases not matched to a gene: 6. Germline CDR1 and CDR2: SGDLS and YYNGEE. The CDR3 DNA follows: TGTGCCAGCAGCGCCGGACAGGGGGTGAGCTATGGCTACACCTTC. This codes for CASSAGQGVSYGYTF.

The chain uses TRBV7-8 and TRBJ2-2; D gene unclear. The CDR3 is made up of 13 amino acids. V was trimmed by 0 bases and J by 8 bases, leaving 7 bases between them. Germline V gene lookup returns CDR1 SGHVS and CDR2 FQNEAQ. The CDR3 DNA follows: TGTGCCAGCAGCTTAGCGACGGCAGGGGAGCTGTTTTTT. Translated, it gives CASSLATAGELFF.

This clonotype has just a few counts. The rearrangement joins TRBV20-1 to TRBJ2-2; a possible D gene is TRBD2 (5 bases). CDR3 size: 15 residues. The ends were cut back, 6 bases at V and 4 bases at J, with 18 bases in the middle. CDR1 is DFQATT and CDR2 is SNEGSKA in the germline V gene (reference sequence). CDR3 bases: TGCAGTGCCCGGACCGGAGGTTTTGGCACCGGGGAGCTGTTTTTT. Protein: CSARTGGFGTGELFF.

In this sample, this clonotype turned up a few times. The rearrangement uses TRBV4-1 and TRBJ2-1, with 8 positions matching TRBD1. Losses at the gene ends were 3 bases for V and 5 bases for J; bases not matched to a gene: 15. Germline CDR1 MGHRA, CDR2 YSYEKL. The CDR3 extends over 18 amino acids. The CDR3 protein is CASSHFIRTGIKNNEQFF. In DNA form, the CDR3 reads TGCGCCAGCAGCCACTTTATCAGGACAGGGATAAAGAACAATGAGCAGTTCTTC.

This chain links TRBV11-2 with TRBJ1-2, with D possibly being TRBD1 (5 bases). In germline, CDR1 is SGHAT, CDR2 FQNNGV. The ends were cut back, 3 bases at V and 7 bases at J, with 12 bases in the middle. CDR3 length: 13 residues. The CDR3 DNA sequence: TGTGCCAGCAGCTTGATGACAGTTTCTGGCTACACCTTC. This encodes CASSLMTVSGYTF.

The rearrangement uses TRBV10-3 and TRBJ2-3; tentatively, D is TRBD2 (6 bases). CDR1 is ENHRY and CDR2 is SYGVKD in the germline V gene. The CDR3 loop spans 14 amino acids. Trimming left V 11 bases short and J 1 base short, with 16 bases between. CDR3 sequence reads: CASELADGTDTQYF. The DNA of the CDR3 is TGTGCCTCCGAACTAGCTGATGGCACAGATACGCAGTATTTT.

This clonotype was detected a few times. The V and J genes are TRBV6-1 and TRBJ2-4; no clear D. The length of the CDR3 is 14 residues. Trimming removed 2 bases from V and 9 bases from J, with 14 bases in between. Germline V gene sequence: CDR1 MNHNS, CDR2 SASEGT. The CDR3: CASSEPGFKAIQYF. As DNA, the CDR3 is TGTGCCAGCAGTGAACCGGGTTTTAAGGCCATTCAGTACTTC.

V gene TRBV20-1 combines with J gene TRBJ2-7, with TRBD2 matching 8 bases. This CDR3 is 15 amino acids long. V lost 4 bases, J lost 7 bases, and 15 bases stayed unmatched. Germline loops: CDR1 DFQATT, CDR2 SNEGSKA (reference sequence). The CDR3 spells CSATRTSSSRDEQYF. The CDR3 DNA sequence: TGCAGTGCTACTCGGACTAGCTCCTCGAGGGATGAGCAGTACTTC.

The genes are TRBV7-6 and TRBJ2-7, with 7 bases lining up with TRBD1. Germline V lookup: CDR1 SGHVS, CDR2 FNYEAQ. This CDR3 is 16 amino acids long. V trimming: 5 bases; J trimming: 9 bases; junction bases outside the gene matches: 19. CDR3 sequence (DNA): TGTGCCAGCAGCCCACTTACGACAGGGTCTAGCTCAGTGCAGTACTTC. Protein: CASSPLTTGSSSVQYF. Full variable domain (missing parts from reference TRBV7-6 and TRBJ2-7): GAGVSQSPRYKVTKRGQDVALRCDPISGHVSLYWYRQALGQGPEFLTYFNYEAQQDKSGLPNDRFSAERPEGSISTLTIQRTEQRDSAMYRCASSPLTTGSSSVQYFGPGTRLTVT.

Worth noting for this clonotype: At one end the junction does not follow the germline gene, possibly because of a read error. V is TRBV20-1 and J is TRBJ2-1; 7 nucleotides match TRBD2. This CDR3 is built from 19 residues. Germline V gene sequence: CDR1 DFQATT, CDR2 SNEGSKA (reference sequence). The CDR3 here is CSARVRETLKPTIYNEQFF. The CDR3 DNA reads as TGCAGTGCGAGAGTGCGGGAGACCCTTAAACCCACGATATACAATGAGCAGTTCTTC.

V usage is TRBV10-3 and J usage is TRBJ1-4, with TRBD1 as a possible D gene (5 bases). This CDR3 has 16 amino acids. V was cut by 0 bases and J by 3 bases, with 11 bases left in between. CDR1 and CDR2 (germline): ENHRY, SYGVKD. This CDR3 reads CAISESTGQANEKLFF. The CDR3 coding sequence is TGTGCCATCAGTGAGTCGACGGGGCAAGCTAATGAAAAACTGTTTTTT.

This rearrangement joins TRBV4-1 to TRBJ2-1, with 7 bases matching TRBD2. Germline V gene lookup returns CDR1 MGHRA and CDR2 YSYEKL. The CDR3 runs to 16 residues. J lost 3 bases, V lost 4 bases, and 9 bases had no gene match. In DNA form, the CDR3 reads TGCGCCAGCAGCCTCCTGTCCGGGACTAACTACAATGAGCAGTTCTTC. Amino acids: CASSLLSGTNYNEQFF.

The chain combines TRBV2 with TRBJ2-3; TRBD2 matches at 9 bases. The J segment lost 3 bases and the V segment lost 2 bases, leaving 6 bases of the junction unmatched. The CDR3 sequence is 16 residues long. CDR1 is SNHLY and CDR2 is FYNNEI in the germline V gene. CDR3: CASSESRGGQTDTQYF. The CDR3 DNA reads TGTGCCAGCAGTGAATCGCGGGGGGGCCAAACAGATACGCAGTATTTT.